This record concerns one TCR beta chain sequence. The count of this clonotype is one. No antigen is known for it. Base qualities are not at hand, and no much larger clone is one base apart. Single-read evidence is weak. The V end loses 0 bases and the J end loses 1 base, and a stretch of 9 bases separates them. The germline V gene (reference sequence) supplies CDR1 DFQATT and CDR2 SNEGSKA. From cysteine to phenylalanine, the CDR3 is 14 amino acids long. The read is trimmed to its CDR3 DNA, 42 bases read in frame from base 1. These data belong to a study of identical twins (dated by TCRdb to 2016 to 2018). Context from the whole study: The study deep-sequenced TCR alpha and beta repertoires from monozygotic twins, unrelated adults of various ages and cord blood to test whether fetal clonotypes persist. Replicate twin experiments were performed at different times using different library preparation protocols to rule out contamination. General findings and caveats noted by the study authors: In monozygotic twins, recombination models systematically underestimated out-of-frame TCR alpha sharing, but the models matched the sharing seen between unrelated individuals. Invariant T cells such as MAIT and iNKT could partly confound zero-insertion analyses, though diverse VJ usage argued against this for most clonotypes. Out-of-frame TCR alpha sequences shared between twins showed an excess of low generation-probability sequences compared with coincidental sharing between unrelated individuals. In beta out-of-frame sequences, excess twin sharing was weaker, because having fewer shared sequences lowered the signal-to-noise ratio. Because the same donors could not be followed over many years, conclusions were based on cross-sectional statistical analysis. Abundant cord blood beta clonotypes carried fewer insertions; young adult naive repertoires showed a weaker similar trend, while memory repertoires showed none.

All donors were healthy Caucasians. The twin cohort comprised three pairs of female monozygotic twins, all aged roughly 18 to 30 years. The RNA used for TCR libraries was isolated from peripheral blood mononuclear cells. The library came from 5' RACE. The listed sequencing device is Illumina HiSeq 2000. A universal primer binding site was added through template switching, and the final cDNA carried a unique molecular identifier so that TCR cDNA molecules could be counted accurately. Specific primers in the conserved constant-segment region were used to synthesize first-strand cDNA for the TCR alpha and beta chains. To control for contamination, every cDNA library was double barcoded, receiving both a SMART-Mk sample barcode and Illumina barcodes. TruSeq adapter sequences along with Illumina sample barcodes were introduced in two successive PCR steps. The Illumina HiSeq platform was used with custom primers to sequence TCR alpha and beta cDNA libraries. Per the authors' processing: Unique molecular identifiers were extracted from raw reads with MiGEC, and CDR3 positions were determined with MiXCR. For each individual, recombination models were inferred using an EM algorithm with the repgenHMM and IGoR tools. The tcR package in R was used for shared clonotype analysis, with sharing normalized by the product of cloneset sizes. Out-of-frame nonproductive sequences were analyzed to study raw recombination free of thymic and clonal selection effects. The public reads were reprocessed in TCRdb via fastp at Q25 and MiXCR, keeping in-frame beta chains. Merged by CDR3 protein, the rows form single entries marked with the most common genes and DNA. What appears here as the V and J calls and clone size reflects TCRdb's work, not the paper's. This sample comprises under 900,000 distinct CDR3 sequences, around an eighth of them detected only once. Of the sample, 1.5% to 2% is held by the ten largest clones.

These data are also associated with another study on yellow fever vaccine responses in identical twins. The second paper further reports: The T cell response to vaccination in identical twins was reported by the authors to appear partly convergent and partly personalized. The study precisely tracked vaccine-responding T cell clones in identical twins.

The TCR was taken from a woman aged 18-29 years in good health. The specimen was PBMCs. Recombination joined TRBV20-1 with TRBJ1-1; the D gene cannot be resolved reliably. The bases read TGCAGTGCTAGAGATGGGCAGCCGAACACTGAAGCTTTCTTT. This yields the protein CSARDGQPNTEAFF.